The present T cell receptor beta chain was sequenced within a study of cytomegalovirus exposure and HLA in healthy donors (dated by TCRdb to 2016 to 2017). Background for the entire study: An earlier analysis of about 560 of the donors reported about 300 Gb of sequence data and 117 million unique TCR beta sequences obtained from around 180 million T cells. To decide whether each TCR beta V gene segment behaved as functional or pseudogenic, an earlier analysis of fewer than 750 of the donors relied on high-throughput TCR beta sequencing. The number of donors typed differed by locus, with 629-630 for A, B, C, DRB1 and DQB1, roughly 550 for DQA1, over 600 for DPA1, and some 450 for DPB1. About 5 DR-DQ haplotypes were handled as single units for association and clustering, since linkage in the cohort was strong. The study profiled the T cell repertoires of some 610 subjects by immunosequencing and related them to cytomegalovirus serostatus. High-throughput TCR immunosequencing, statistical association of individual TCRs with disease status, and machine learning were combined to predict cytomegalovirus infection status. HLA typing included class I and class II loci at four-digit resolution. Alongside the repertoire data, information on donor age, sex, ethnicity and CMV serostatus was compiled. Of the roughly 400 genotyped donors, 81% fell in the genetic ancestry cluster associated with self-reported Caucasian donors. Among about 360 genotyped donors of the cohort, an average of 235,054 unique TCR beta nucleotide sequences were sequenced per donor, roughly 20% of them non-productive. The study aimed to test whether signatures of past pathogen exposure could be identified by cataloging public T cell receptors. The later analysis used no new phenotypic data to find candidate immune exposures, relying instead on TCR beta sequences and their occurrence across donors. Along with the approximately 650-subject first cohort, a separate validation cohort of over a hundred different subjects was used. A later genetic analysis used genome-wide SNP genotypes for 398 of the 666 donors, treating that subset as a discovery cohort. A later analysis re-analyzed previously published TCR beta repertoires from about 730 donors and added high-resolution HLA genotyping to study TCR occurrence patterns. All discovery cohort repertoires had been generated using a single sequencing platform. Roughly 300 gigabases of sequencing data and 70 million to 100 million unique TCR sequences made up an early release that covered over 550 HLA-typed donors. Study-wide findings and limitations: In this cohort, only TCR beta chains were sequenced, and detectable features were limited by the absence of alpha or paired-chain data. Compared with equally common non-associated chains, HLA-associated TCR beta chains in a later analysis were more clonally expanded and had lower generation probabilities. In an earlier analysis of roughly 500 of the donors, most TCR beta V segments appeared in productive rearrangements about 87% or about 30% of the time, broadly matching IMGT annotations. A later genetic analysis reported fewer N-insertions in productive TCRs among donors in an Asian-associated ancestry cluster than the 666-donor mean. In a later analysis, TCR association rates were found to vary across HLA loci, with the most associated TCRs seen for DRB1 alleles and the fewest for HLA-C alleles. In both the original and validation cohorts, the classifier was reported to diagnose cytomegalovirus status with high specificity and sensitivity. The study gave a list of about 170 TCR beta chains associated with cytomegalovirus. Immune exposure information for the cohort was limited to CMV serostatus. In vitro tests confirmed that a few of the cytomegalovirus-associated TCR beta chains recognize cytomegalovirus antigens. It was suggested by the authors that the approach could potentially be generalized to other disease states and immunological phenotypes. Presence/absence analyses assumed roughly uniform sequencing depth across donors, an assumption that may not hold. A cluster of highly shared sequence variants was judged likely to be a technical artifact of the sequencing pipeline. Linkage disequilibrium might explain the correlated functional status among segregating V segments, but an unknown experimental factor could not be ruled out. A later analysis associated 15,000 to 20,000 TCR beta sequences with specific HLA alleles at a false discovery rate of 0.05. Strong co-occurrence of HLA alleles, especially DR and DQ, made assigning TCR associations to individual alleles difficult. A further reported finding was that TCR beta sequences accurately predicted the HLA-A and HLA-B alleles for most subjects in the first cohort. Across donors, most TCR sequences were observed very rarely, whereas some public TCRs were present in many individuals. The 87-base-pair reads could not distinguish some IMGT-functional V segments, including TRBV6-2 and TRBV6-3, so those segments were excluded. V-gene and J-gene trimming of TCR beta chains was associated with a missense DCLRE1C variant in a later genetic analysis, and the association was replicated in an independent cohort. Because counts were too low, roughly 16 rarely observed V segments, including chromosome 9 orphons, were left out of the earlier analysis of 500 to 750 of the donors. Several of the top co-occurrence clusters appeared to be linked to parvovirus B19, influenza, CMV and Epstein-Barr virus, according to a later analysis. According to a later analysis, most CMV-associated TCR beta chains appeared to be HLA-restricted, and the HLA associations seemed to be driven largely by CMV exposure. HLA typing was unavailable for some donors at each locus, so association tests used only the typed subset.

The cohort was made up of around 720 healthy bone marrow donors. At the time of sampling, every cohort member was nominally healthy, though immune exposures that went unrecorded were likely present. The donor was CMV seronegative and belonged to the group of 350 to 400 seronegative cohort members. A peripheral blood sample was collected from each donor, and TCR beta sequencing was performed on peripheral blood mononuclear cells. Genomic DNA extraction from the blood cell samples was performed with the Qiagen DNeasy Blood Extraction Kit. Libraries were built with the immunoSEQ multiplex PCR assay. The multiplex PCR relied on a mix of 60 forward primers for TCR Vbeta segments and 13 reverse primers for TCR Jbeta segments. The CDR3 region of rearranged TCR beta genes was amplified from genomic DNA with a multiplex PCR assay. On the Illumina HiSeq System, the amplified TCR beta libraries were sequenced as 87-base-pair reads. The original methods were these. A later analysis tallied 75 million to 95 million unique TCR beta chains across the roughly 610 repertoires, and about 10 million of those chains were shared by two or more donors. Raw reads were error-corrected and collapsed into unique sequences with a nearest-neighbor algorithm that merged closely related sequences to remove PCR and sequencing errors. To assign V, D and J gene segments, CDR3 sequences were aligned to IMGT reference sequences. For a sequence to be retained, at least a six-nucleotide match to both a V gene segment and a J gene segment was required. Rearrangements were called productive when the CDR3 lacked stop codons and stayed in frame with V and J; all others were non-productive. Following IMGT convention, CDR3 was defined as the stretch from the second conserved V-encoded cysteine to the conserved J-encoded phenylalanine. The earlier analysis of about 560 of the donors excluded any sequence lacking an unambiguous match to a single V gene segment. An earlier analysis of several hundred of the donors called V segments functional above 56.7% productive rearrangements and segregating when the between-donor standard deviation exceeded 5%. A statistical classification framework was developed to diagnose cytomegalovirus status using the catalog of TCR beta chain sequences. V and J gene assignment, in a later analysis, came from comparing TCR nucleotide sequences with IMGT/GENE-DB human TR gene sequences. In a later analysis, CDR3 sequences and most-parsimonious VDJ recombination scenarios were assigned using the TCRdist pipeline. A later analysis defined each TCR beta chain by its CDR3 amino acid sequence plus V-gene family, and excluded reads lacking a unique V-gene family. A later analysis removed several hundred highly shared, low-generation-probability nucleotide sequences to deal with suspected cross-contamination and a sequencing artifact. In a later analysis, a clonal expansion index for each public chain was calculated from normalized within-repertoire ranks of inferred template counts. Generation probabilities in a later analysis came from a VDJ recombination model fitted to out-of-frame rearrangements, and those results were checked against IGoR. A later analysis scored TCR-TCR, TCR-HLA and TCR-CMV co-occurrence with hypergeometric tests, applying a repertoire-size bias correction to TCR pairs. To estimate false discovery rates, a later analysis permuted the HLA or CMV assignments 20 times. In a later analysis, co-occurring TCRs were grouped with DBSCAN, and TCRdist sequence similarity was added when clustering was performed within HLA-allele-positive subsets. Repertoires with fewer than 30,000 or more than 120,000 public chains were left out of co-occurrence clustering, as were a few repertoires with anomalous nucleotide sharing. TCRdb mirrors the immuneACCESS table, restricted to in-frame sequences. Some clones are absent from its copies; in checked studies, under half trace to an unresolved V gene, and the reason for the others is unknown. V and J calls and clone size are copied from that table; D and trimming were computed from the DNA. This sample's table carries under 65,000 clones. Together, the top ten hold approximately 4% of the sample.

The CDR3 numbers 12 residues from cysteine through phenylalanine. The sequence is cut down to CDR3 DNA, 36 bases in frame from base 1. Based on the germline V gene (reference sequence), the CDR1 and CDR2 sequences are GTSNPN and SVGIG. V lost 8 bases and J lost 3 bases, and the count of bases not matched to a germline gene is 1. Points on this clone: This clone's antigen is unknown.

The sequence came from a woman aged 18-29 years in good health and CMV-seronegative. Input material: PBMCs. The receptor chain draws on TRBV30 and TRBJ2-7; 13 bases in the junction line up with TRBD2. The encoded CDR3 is CAGTSGIYEQYF. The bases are TGTGCCGGGACTAGCGGGATCTACGAGCAGTACTTC.